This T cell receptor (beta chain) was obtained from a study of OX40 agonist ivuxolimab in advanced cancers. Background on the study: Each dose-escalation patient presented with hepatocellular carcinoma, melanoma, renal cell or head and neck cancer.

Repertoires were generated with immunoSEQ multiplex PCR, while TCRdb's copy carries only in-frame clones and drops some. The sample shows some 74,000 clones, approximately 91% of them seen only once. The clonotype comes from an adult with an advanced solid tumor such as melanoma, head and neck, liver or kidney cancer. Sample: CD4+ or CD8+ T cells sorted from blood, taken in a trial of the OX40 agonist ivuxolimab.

CDR3 coding DNA: TGTGCCAGCAGCCTAGGTTCGTGGGGAAACACCATATATTTT. It translates to CASSLGSWGNTIYF. V is TRBV6-1 and J is TRBJ1-3; D uncertain. The CDR3 covers 14 residues. Germline V gene data show CDR1 as MNHNS and CDR2 as SASEGT. V lost 6 bases and J 4 bases, leaving 13 bases between the germline ends.